The 14 T cell receptor beta chains below all came from one sample that was sequenced in a study of blood T cell repertoires in COVID-19. The protocol was immunoSEQ multiplex PCR, while the TCRdb copy is restricted to in-frame clones and leaves out a portion. Of around 150,000 clones in the sample, 70% to 90% are singletons; the top ten hold 0.99%. Source material: peripheral blood. The source of these receptors is a man between 18 and 29 years old with acute or convalescent COVID-19.

The chain joins TRBV7-9 to TRBJ1-2; possibly TRBD1 for D (5 bases). Between the trimmed V and J ends, which lost 1 base and 8 bases, there was a span of 17 bases. Germline V lookup: CDR1 SEHNR, CDR2 FQNEAQ (reference sequence). CDR3 length equals 15 residues. The CDR3 loop is CASSLEVGPSRGYTF. The CDR3 nucleotides are TGTGCCAGCAGCTTAGAGGTGGGGCCAAGTCGCGGCTACACCTTC. Full variable domain (outside the CDR3, taken from reference TRBV7-9 and TRBJ1-2): DTGVSQNPRHKITKRGQNVTFRCDPISEHNRLYWYRQTLGQGPEFLTYFQNEAQLEKSRLLSDRFSAERPKGSFSTLEIQRTEQGDSAMYLCASSLEVGPSRGYTFGSGTRLTVV.

The chain combines TRBV28 with TRBJ1-6; D may be TRBD1 (5 bases). Germline V CDR1 and CDR2: MDHEN, SYDVKM. This CDR3 is built from 15 residues. V gave up 2 bases and J gave up 3 bases, with 8 bases separating them. For the CDR3, the DNA is TGTGCCAGCAGTTTAGGGGGGTTCTATAATTCACCCCTCCACTTT. Protein: CASSLGGFYNSPLHF.

The V gene is TRBV19, the J gene TRBJ2-1, with TRBD1 matching over 10 bases. Germline V lookup: CDR1 LNHDA, CDR2 SQIVND (reference sequence). V dropped 5 bases and J dropped 4; count of bases not matched to a gene: 5. There are 15 residues in the CDR3. The CDR3 loop is CASSYGTGEYNEQFF. In nucleotides, the CDR3 is TGTGCCAGTAGTTACGGGACAGGGGAATACAATGAGCAGTTCTTC.

The V gene is TRBV28, the J gene TRBJ1-2, with 10 bases aligning to TRBD1. Germline assignment: CDR1 MDHEN and CDR2 SYDVKM. V lost 8 bases to trimming and J lost 2 bases; unmatched junction nucleotides: 2. This CDR3 region has 13 residues. This chain's CDR3 is CASGQGGNYGYTF. CDR3 sequence (DNA): TGTGCCAGCGGACAGGGGGGAAACTATGGCTACACCTTC.

The chain combines TRBV2 with TRBJ2-3; 8 nucleotides match TRBD2. The CDR3 is made up of 18 amino acids. CDR1 is SNHLY and CDR2 is FYNNEI in the germline V gene. V was pared by 7 bases and J by 5 bases, with 20 bases of the junction left unmatched. The CDR3 DNA is TGTGCCAGCAAGAACAGCGGGGGAACCAGGCACCTGGGAGATACGCAGTATTTT. Protein sequence: CASKNSGGTRHLGDTQYF.

This sequence joins TRBV18 and TRBJ2-4; tentatively, D is TRBD2 (6 bases). The CDR3 runs to 18 residues. Germline assignment: CDR1 KGHSH and CDR2 LQKENI. V lost 3 bases and J 7 bases, leaving 25 bases between the germline ends. CDR3 amino acids: CASSPVGNIGTSRNIQYF. CDR3 DNA: TGTGCCAGCTCACCGGTCGGAAATATAGGGACTTCACGCAACATTCAGTACTTC.

This clone was recorded only once. This chain joins TRBV5-1 and TRBJ2-1; 8 bases fit TRBD2. This CDR3 is 15 amino acids long. Germline V gives CDR1 SGHRS, CDR2 YFSETQ. Unmatched junction bases numbered 7, after V lost 0 bases and J lost 8 bases. As DNA, the CDR3 is TGCGCCAGCAGCTTGGCAAGCGGGGGTATTCATGAGCAGTTCTTC. Translating it yields CASSLASGGIHEQFF.

The chain couples TRBV5-5 to TRBJ2-1; TRBD1 might be the D (5 bases). V was trimmed by 0 bases and J by 5 bases, leaving 15 bases between them. The CDR3 contains 16 residues. Germline CDR1 is SGHKS and CDR2 is YYEKEE (reference sequence). DNA of the CDR3: TGTGCCAGCAGCTTGGACAGGATCTTGGCCAACAATGAGCAGTTCTTC. Encoded protein: CASSLDRILANNEQFF.

V is TRBV7-2 and J is TRBJ1-1, with TRBD1 identical over 9 bases. J lost 11 bases, V lost 1 base, and 11 bases had no gene match. Germline-derived CDR1 and CDR2 are SGHTA and FQGNSA. The CDR3 extends over 15 amino acids. CDR3 residues: CASSLESTGGKSAFF. The CDR3 region has the DNA TGTGCCAGCAGCTTAGAATCGACAGGGGGGAAGTCCGCTTTCTTT.

The chain is built from TRBV6-5 and TRBJ1-6, with D perhaps TRBD1 (5 bases). Between the trimmed V and J ends, which lost 7 bases and 0 bases, there was a span of 10 bases. The CDR3 has 15 amino acids. Germline loops: CDR1 MNHEY, CDR2 SVGAGI. CDR3 residues: CASMTASSYNSPLHF. Here the CDR3 DNA reads TGTGCCAGCATGACAGCCAGCTCCTATAATTCACCCCTCCACTTT.

The J gene is TRBJ1-5, the V gene TRBV6-6, with D possibly TRBD1 on 5 matching bases. The CDR3 extends over 15 amino acids. V was shortened by 4 bases and J by 2 bases, with 12 bases between the two germline ends. Per germline, CDR1 MNHNY and CDR2 SVGAGI (reference sequence). DNA of the CDR3: TGTGCCAGCAGTTCCCGCAGGGAGGGCAATCAGCCCCAGCATTTT. Protein: CASSSRREGNQPQHF.

The chain links TRBV7-9 to TRBJ1-1; D unresolved. The ends were cut back, 7 bases at V and 3 bases at J, with 15 bases in the middle. Germline lookup yields CDR1 SEHNR and CDR2 FQNEAQ (reference sequence). This CDR3 has 14 amino acids. The CDR3 region is CASTDRSGYTEAFF. The CDR3 region has the DNA TGTGCCAGCACCGACCGGTCCGGGTACACTGAAGCTTTCTTT.

The rearrangement joins TRBV5-4 to TRBJ2-7; the D gene is possibly TRBD2 (6 bases). V gave up 3 bases and J gave up 1 base, with 8 bases separating them. The CDR3 covers 13 residues. The V gene's germline CDR1 is SGHNT and CDR2 YYREEE (reference sequence). The CDR3 nucleotides are TGTGCCAGCAGCTCTCGGGGGTCCTACGAGCAGTACTTC. Encoded protein: CASSSRGSYEQYF.

The chain combines TRBV21-1 with TRBJ1-5. TRBV21-1 is tagged as a pseudogene. This CDR3 region has 16 residues. CDR3 sequence (DNA): TGTGCCAGCAGCTTCCGACTCACATATAGCAATCAGCCCCAGCATTTT. It is translated as CASSFRLTYSNQPQHF.